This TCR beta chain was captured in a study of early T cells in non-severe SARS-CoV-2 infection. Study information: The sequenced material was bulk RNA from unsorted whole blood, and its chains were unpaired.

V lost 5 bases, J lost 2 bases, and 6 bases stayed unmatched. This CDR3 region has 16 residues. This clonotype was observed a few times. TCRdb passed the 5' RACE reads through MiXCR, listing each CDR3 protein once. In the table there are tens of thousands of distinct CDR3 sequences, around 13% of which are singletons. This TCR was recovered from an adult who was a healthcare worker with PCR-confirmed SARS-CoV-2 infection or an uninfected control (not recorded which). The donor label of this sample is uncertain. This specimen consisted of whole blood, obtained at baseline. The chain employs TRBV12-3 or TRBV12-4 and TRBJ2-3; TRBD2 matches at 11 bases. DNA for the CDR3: TGTGCCAGCAGTGCAACTAGCGGGGGCAACACAGATACGCAGTATTTT. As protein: CASSATSGGNTDTQYF.